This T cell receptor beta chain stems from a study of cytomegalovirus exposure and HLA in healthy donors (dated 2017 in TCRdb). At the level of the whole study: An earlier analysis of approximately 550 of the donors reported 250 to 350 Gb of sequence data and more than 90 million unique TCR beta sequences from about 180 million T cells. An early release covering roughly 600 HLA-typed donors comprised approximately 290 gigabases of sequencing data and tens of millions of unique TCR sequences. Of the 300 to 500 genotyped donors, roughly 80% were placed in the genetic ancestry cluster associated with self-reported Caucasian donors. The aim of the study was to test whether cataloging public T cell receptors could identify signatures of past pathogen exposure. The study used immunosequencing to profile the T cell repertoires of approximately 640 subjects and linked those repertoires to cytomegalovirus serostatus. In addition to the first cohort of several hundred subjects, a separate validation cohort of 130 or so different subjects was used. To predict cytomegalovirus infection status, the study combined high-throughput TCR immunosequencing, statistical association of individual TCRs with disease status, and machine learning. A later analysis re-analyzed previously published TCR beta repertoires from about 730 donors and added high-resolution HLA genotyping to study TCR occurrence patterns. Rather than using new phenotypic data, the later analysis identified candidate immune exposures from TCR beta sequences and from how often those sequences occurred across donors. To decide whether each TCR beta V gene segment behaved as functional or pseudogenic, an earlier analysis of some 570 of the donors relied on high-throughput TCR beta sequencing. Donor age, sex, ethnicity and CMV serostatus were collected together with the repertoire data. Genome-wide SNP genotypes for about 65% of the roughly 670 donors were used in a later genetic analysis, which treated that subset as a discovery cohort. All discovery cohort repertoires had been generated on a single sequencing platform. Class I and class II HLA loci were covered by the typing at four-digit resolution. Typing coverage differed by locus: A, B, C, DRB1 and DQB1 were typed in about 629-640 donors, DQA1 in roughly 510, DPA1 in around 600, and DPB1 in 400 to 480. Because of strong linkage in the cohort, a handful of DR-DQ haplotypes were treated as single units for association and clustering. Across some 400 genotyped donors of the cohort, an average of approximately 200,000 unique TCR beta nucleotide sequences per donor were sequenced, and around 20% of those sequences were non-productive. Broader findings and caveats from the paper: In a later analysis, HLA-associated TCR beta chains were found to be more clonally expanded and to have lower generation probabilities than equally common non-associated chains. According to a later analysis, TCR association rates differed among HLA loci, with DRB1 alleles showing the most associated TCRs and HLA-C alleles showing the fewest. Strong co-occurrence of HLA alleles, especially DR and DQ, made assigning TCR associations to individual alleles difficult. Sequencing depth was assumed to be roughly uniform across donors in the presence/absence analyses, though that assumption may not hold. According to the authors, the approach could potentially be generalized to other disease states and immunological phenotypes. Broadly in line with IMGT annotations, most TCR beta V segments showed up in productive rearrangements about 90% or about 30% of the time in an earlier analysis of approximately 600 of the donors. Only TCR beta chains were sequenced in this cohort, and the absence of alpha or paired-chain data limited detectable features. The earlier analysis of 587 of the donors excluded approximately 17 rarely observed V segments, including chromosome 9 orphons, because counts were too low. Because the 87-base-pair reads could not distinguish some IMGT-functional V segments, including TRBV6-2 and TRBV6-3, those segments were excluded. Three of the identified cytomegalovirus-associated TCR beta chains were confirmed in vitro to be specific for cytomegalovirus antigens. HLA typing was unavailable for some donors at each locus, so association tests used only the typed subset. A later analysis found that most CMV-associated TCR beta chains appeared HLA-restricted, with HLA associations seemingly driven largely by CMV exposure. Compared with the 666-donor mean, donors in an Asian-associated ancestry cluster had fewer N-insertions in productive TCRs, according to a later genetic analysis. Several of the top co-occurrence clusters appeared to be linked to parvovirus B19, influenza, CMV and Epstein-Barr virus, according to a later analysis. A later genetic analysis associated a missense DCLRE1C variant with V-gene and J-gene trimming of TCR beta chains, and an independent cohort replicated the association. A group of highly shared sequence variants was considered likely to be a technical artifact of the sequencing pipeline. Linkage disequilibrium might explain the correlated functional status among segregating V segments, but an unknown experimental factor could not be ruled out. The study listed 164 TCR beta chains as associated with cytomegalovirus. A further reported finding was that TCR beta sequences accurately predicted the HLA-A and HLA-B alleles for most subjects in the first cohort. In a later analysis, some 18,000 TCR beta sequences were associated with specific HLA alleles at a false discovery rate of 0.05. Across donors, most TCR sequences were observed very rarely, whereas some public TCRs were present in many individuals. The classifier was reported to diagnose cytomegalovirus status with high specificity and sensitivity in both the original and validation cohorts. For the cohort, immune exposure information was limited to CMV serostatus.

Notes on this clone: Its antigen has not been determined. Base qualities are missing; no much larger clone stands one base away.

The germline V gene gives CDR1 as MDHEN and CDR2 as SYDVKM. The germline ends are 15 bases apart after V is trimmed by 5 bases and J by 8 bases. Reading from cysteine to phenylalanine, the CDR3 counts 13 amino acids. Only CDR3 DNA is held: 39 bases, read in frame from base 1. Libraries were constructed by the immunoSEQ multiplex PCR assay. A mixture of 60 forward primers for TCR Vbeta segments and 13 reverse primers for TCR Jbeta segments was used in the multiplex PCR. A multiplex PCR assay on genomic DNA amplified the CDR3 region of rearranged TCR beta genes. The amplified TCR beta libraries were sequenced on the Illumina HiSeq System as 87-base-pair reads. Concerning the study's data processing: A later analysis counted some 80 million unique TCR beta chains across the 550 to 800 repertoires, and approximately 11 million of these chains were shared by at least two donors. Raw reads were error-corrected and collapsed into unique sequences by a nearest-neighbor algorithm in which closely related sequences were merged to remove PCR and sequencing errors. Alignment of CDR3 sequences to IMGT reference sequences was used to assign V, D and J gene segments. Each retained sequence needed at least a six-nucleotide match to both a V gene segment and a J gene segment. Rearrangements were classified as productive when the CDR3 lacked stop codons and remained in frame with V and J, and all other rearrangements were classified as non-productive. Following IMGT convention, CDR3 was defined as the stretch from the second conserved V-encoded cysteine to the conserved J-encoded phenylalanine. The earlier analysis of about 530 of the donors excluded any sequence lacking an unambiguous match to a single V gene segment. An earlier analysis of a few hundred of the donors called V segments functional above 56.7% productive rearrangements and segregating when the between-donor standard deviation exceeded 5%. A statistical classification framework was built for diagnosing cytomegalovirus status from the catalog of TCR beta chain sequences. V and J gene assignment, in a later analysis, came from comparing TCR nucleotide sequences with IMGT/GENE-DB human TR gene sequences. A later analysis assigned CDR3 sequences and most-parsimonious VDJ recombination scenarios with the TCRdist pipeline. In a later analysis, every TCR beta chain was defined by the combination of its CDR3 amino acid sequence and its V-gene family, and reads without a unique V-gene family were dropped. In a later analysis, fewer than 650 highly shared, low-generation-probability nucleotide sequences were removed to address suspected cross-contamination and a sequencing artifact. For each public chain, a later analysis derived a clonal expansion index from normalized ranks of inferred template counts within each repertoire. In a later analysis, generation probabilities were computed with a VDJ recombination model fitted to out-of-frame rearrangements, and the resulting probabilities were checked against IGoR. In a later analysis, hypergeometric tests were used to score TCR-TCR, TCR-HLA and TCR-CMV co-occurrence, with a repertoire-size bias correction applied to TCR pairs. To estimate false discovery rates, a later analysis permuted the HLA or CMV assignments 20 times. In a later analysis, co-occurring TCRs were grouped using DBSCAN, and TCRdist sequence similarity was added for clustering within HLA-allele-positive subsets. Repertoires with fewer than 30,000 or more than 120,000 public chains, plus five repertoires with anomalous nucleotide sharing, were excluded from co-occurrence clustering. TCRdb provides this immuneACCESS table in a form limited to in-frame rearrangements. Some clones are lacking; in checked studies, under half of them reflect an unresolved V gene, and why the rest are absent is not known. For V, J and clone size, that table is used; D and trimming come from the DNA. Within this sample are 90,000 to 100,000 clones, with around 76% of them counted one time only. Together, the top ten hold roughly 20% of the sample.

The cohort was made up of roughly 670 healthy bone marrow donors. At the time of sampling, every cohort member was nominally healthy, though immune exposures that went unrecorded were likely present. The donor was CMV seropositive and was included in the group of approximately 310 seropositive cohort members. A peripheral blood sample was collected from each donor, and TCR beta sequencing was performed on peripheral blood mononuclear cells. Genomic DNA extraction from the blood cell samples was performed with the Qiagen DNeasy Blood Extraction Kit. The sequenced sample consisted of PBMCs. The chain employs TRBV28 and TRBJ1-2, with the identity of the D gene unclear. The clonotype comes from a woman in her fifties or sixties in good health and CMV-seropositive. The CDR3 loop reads CASSPPASGGYTF. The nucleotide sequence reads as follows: TGTGCCAGCAGTCCCCCCGCAAGCGGCGGCTACACCTTC.